This T cell receptor (beta chain) was sequenced in a study of beta chain features in type 1 diabetes. Study-level results: In all four CD4+ subsets, TCRB CDR3 length was significantly, moderately reduced in type 1 diabetes.

Worth noting for this clone: Its cognate antigen is unknown.

Trimming at V came to 3 bases and at J to 5 bases, leaving 13 bases not matched to a gene. The CDR3 spans 17 residues. In germline, CDR1 is KGHSH, CDR2 LQKENI. What was sequenced were expressed TCRB transcripts, since all of the isolated RNA had been reverse transcribed. Data came from immunoSEQ multiplex PCR; TCRdb stores just in-frame clones and leaves some out. The table records 150,000 to 200,000 clones, 7% to 9.5% of them present only once. The sequencing sample was made of central memory CD4+ T cells from blood. The sequence came from a woman under 40 with type 1 diabetes. This sequence joins TRBV18 and TRBJ1-1; 9 bases are a match to TRBD1. CDR3 residues: CASSPTIEYRGRTEAFF. CDR3 in DNA: TGTGCCAGCTCACCTACGATAGAGTACAGGGGGCGAACTGAAGCTTTCTTT.